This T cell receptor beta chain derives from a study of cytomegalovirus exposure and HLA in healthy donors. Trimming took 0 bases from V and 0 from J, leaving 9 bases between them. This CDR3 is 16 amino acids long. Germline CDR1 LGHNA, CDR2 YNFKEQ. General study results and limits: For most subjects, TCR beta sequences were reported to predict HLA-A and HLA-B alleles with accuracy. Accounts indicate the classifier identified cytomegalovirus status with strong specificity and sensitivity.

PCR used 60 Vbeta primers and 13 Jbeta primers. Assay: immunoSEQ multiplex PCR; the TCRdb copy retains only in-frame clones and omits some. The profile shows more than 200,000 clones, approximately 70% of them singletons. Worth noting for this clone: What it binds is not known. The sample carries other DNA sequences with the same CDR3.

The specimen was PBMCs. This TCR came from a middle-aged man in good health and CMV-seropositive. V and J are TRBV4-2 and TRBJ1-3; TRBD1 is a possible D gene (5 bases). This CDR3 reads CASSQDGTHSGNTIYF. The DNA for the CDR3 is TGTGCCAGCAGCCAAGATGGGACTCACTCTGGAAACACCATATATTTT.